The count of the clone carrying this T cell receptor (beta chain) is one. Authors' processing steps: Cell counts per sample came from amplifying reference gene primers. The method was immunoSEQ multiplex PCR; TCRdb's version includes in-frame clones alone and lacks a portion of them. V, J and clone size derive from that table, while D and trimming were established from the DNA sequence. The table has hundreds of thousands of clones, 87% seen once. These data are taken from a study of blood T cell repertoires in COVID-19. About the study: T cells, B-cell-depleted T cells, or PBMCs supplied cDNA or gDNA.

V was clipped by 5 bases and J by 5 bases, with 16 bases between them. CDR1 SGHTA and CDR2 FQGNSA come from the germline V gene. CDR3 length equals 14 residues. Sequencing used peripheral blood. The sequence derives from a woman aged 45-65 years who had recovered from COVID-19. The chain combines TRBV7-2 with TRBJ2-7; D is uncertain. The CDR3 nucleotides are TGTGCCAGCAGCACTAATCCGGTCCTGGACGAGCAGTACTTC. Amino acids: CASSTNPVLDEQYF.